The 8 T cell receptor beta chains in this list originate from one sample, sequenced in a study of blood T cell repertoires in COVID-19. Sequenced by immunoSEQ multiplex PCR; TCRdb stores in-frame clones only, minus some. The sample records some 19,000 clones, roughly 85% being singletons. Material for sequencing was peripheral blood. These receptors came from an elderly man with acute or convalescent COVID-19.

V and J are TRBV7-2 and TRBJ2-7, with a possible D match to TRBD1 (5 bases). Trimming pared 4 bases from V and 7 bases from J, leaving 14 bases between. The CDR3 covers 13 residues. CDR1 is SGHTA and CDR2 is FQGNSA in the germline V gene. CDR3 sequence reads: CASSSQVAGEQYF. The CDR3 nucleotides are TGTGCCAGCAGCTCCCAAGTGGCAGGGGAGCAGTACTTC.

The chain's CDR3 is CATNSQGFSKAFF. DNA for the CDR3: TGTGCCACCAACTCGCAGGGTTTCTCTAAAGCTTTCTTT. This chain uses TRBV19 with TRBJ1-1; tentative D call: TRBD1 (5 bases). V shed 10 bases and J shed 9 bases, with 21 bases lying between them. From germline, CDR1 is LNHDA and CDR2 SQIVND (reference sequence). The CDR3 runs to 13 residues.

This rearrangement joins TRBV28 to TRBJ1-6, with 10 bases that match TRBD1. Germline CDR1 and CDR2: MDHEN and SYDVKM. The CDR3 extends over 17 amino acids. Losses at the gene ends were 7 bases for V and 7 bases for J; bases not matched to a gene: 13. CDR3: CASTGGTGDFGNSPLHF. The CDR3 region has the DNA TGTGCCAGCACCGGGGGGACAGGGGACTTCGGCAATTCACCCCTCCACTTT. Full variable domain (remainder filled in from reference TRBV28 and TRBJ1-6): DVKVTQSSRYLVKRTGEKVFLECVQDMDHENMFWYRQDPGLGLRLIYFSYDVKMKEKGDIPEGYSVSREKKERFSLILESASTNQTSMYLCASTGGTGDFGNSPLHFGNGTRLTVT.

The J gene is TRBJ1-1, the V gene TRBV5-5, with 8 bases aligning to TRBD1. Losses at the gene ends were 4 bases for V and 1 base for J; bases not matched to a gene: 12. Germline CDR1 SGHKS, CDR2 YYEKEE (reference sequence). The CDR3 totals 17 residues. The CDR3 region has the DNA TGTGCCAGCAGCCGCCGGGAGTCCGGGACAGGGAACACTGAAGCTTTCTTT. Protein product: CASSRRESGTGNTEAFF.

In its sample, this clone was seen a few times. V gene TRBV7-2 combines with J gene TRBJ2-2; D call uncertain. The CDR3 extends over 13 amino acids. V was shortened by 3 bases and J by 8 bases, with 10 bases between the two germline ends. Germline V gene sequence: CDR1 SGHTA, CDR2 FQGNSA. CDR3 region: CASSFAGRGELFF. CDR3 sequence (DNA): TGTGCCAGCAGCTTTGCAGGCAGAGGGGAGCTGTTTTTT.

The gene calls are TRBV19 and TRBJ1-5; perhaps TRBD1 as D (5 bases). Germline V CDR1 and CDR2: LNHDA, SQIVND (reference sequence). V was clipped by 3 bases and J by 7 bases, with 16 bases between them. This CDR3 contains 15 residues. This CDR3 reads CASSMWGGKPQPQHF. CDR3 nucleotide sequence: TGTGCCAGTAGTATGTGGGGGGGAAAACCCCAGCCCCAGCATTTT.

Only a few counts were recorded for this clone. The chain has TRBV10-3 and TRBJ1-1, with D tentatively TRBD1 (5 bases). Germline-derived CDR1 and CDR2 are ENHRY and SYGVKD. This CDR3 is 13 amino acids long. V was shortened by 4 bases and J by 0 bases, with 6 bases between the two germline ends. As DNA, the CDR3 is TGTGCCATCAGTGGGGGCGTGAACACTGAAGCTTTCTTT. Translating it yields CAISGGVNTEAFF.

The genes are TRBV2 and TRBJ2-2; 7 bases match TRBD1. The CDR3 is made up of 15 amino acids. V lost 6 bases, J lost 1 base, and 5 bases stayed unmatched. Germline CDR1 and CDR2: SNHLY and FYNNEI. In DNA, the CDR3 is TGTGCCAGCAGACAATCAGGGGGGAACACCGGGGAGCTGTTTTTT. Translated: CASRQSGGNTGELFF. Combining the CDR3 with reference TRBV2 and TRBJ2-2 gives the whole variable domain EPEVTQTPSHQVTQMGQEVILRCVPISNHLYFYWYRQILGQKVEFLVSFYNNEISEKSEIFDDQFSVERPDGSNFTLKIRSTKLEDSAMYFCASRQSGGNTGELFFGEGSRLTVL.